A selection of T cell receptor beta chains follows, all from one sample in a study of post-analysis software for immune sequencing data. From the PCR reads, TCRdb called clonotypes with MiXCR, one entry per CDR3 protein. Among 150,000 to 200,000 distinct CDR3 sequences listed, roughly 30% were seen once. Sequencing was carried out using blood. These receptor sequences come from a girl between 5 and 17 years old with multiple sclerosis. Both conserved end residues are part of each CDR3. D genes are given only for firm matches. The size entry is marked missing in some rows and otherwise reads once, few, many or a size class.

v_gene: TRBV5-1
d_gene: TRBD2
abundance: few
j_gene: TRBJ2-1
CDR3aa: CASSREGLAGAHEQFF
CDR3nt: TGCGCCAGCAGCCGGGAGGGACTAGCGGGAGCCCATGAGCAGTTCTTC

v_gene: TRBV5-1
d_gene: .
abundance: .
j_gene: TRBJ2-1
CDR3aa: CASSHAVLEGRYNEQFF
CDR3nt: TGCGCCAGCAGCCACGCCGTACTAGAGGGAAGATACAATGAGCAGTTCTTC

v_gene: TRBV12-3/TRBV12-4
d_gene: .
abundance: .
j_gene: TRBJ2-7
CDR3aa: CASSLEGRGPKQTRYF
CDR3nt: TGTGCCAGCAGTTTAGAGGGACGGGGGCCCAAGCAGACCCGGTACTTC

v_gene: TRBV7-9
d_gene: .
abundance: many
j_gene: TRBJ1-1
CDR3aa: CASSYLDKNTEAFF
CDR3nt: TGTGCCAGCAGCTACCTAGACAAGAACACTGAAGCTTTCTTT

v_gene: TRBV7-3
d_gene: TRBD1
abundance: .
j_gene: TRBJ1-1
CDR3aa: CASSFSGGAEAFF
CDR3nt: TGTGCCAGCAGCTTTTCAGGGGGGGCTGAAGCTTTCTTT

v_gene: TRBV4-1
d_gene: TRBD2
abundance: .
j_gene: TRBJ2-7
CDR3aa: CASSQSGSSYNEQYF
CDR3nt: TGCGCCAGCAGCCAAAGCGGGAGCTCCTACAATGAGCAGTACTTC

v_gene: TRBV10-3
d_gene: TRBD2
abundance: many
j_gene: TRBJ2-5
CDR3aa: CATGERTSNVETQYF
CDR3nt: TGTGCCACCGGGGAGCGGACTAGCAACGTAGAGACCCAGTACTTC

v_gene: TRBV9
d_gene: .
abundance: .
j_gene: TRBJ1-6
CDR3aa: CASSVEGNYNSPLHF
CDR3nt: TGTGCCAGCAGCGTAGAGGGGAACTATAATTCACCCCTCCACTTT

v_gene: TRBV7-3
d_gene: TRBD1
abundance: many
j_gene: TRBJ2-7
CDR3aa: CASSLPTGPGYEQYF
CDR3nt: TGTGCCAGCAGCTTACCGACAGGGCCTGGCTACGAGCAGTACTTC

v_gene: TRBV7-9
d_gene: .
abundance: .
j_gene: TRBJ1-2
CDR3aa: CASSSPTVQGGGGYTF
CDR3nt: TGTGCCAGCAGCTCCCCCACCGTACAGGGCGGGGGTGGCTACACCTTC

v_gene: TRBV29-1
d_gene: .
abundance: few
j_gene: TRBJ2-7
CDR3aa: CSVEGAGDEQYF
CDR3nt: TGCAGCGTTGAAGGCGCTGGGGACGAGCAGTACTTC

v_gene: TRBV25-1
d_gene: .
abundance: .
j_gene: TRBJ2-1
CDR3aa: CASSEELRGEEQFF
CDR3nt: TGTGCCAGCAGTGAGGAGCTCCGAGGGGAGGAGCAGTTCTTC

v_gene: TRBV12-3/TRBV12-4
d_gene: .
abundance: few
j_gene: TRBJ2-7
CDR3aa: CASSLWETEQYF
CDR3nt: TGTGCCAGCAGCCTTTGGGAAACTGAGCAGTACTTC

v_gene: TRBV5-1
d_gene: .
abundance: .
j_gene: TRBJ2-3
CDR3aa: CASSWSAGLDTDTQYF
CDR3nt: TGCGCCAGCAGCTGGTCTGCCGGGTTGGACACAGATACGCAGTATTTT

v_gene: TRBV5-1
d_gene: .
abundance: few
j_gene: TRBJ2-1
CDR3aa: CASSLAPARLGNEQFF
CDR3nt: TGCGCCAGCAGCCTGGCCCCTGCGAGGCTGGGGAATGAGCAGTTCTTC

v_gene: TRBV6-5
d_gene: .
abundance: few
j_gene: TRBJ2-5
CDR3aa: CASSSGLSQETQYF
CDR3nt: TGTGCCAGCAGTTCAGGACTGTCCCAAGAGACCCAGTACTTC

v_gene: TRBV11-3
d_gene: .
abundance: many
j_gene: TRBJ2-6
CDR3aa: CASSPSGTPSGANVLTF
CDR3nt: TGTGCCAGCAGCCCCTCGGGGACCCCGTCTGGGGCCAACGTCCTGACTTTC

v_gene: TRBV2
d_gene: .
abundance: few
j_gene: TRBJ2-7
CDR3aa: CASSEARYEQYF
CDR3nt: TGTGCCAGCAGTGAAGCGAGGTACGAGCAGTACTTC

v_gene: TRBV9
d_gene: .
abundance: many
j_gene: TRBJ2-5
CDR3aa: CASSVGGYQETQYF
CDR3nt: TGTGCCAGCAGCGTAGGGGGGTACCAAGAGACCCAGTACTTC

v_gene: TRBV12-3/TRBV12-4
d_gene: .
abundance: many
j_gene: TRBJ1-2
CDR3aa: CASSLAPRTYGYTF
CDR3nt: TGTGCCAGCAGTTTAGCCCCCCGGACATATGGCTACACCTTC

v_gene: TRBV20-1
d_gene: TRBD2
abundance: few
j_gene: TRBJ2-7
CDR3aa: CSASQTSGSTYEQYF
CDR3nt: TGCAGTGCTAGTCAGACTAGCGGGAGCACCTACGAGCAGTACTTC

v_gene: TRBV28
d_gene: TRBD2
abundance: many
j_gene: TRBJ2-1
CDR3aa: CASILAPYNEQFF
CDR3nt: TGTGCCAGCATACTAGCGCCCTACAATGAGCAGTTCTTC

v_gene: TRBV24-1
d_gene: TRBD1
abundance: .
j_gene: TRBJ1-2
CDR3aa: CATSEPGTGLYGYTF
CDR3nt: TGTGCCACCAGTGAGCCCGGGACAGGGCTTTATGGCTACACCTTC

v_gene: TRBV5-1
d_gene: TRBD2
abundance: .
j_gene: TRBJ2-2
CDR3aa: CASSAGGRVAVNTGELFF
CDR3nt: TGCGCCAGCAGCGCGGGGGGGCGTGTAGCGGTGAACACCGGGGAGCTGTTTTTT

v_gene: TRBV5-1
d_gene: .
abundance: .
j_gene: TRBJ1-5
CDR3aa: CASSLDSSNQPQHF
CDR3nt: TGCGCCAGCAGCTTGGACAGCAGCAATCAGCCCCAGCATTTT

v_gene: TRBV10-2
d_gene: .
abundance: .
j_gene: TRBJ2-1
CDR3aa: CASSEKFYSMYNEQFF
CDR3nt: TGCGCCAGCAGTGAAAAATTCTATTCGATGTACAATGAGCAGTTCTTC

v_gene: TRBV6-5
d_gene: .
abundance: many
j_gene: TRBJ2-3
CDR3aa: CASNSGDTQYF
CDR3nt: TGTGCCAGCAACTCCGGCGATACGCAGTATTTT

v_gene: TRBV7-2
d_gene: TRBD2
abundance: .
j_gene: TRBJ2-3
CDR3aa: CVSSANSGSGTDTQYF
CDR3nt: TGTGTCAGCAGCGCGAACAGCGGGAGCGGCACAGATACGCAGTATTTT